This entry lists 2 T cell receptor beta chains sequenced from one sample in a study of blood T cell repertoires in COVID-19. The repertoire was sequenced with immunoSEQ multiplex PCR; TCRdb's copy has only in-frame clones and lacks some. The sample contains about 260,000 clones, more than 90% of which appear only once. Material for sequencing was peripheral blood. Receptors originate from a young adult with COVID-19, enrolled during active disease.

The V and J genes are TRBV5-1 and TRBJ2-3; no clear D gene. Germline values: CDR1 SGHRS, CDR2 YFSETQ. The CDR3 is made up of 13 amino acids. Trimming stripped 0 bases from V and 3 bases from J, with 5 bases between. The CDR3 spells CASSLGPTDTQYF. DNA of the CDR3: TGCGCCAGCAGCTTGGGTCCGACAGATACGCAGTATTTT.

The rearrangement uses TRBV7-9 and TRBJ2-2; 8 positions agree with TRBD2. CDR3 length: 17 residues. J was trimmed by 3 bases and V by 5 bases; bases with no gene match: 11. The germline gives CDR1 SEHNR, CDR2 FQNEAQ (reference sequence). The CDR3 here is CASSAPQGLGDTGELFF. The CDR3 DNA reads TGTGCCAGCAGCGCCCCACAGGGACTAGGCGACACCGGGGAGCTGTTTTTT.